This record concerns one T cell receptor (beta chain) sequence. Its target is not known. This may stem from a read error, because a much larger clone lies one nucleotide away. This sample stems from a study of T cells in Graves' hyperthyroidism and ophthalmopathy. Study-wide points: Researchers report that a 13 V-J model separated ophthalmopathy from stable hyperthyroidism. Most expanded thyroid clonotypes above 0.001 also appeared in blood. The model's output predicted ophthalmopathy at a median of approximately 6.5 months prior to onset.

Patients were excluded for uncontrolled infection, other autoimmune disease, pregnancy or lactation. Template material for amplifying TCR beta CDR3 regions consisted of RNA transcripts. Using the HTBI primer set, a first-round RT-PCR was run on the TCR CDR3. MiXCR was run by TCRdb on the multiplex PCR reads, yielding one entry per CDR3 protein. The sample comprises 600,000 to 700,000 distinct CDR3 sequences, about 45% of which are singletons, and under 8.5% rests with the top ten. The V gene's germline CDR1 is WSHSY and CDR2 SAAADI. CDR3 length equals 15 residues. The clonotype comes from an adult man with Graves' disease, either hyperthyroidism or ophthalmopathy (not recorded which). The sample consisted of peripheral blood or thyroid tissue (not recorded which). The V gene is TRBV10-2, the J gene TRBJ1-6, with D possibly matching TRBD1 (5 bases). CDR3 sequence: CASSERGAYNSPPHF. For the CDR3, the DNA is TGCGCCAGCAGTGAACGAGGGGCCTATAATTCACCCCCCCACTTT.